These T cell receptor beta chains were read from a single sample in a study of Tregs in tolerant kidney transplant recipients. Method: immunoSEQ multiplex PCR; TCRdb's copy keeps in-frame clones and lacks some. The table includes roughly 64,000 clones, around 87% detected once. The material sequenced was CD4+ T cells from blood (PBMCs), taken 6 months after the transplant. These receptors were obtained from a human patient who received a combined kidney and bone marrow transplant. Part of the T cell pool may stem from the graft donor. The CDR3 runs from the conserved cysteine through the conserved F or W. The D gene is left open where the match is weak. Clone size is shown for a subset of rows, as once, few, many or a class of expanded clone.

CDR3 protein,CDR3 DNA,D gene,J gene,clone size,V gene
CASGWRAGYEQFF,TGTGCTAGTGGTTGGAGGGCGGGATATGAGCAGTTCTTC,-,TRBJ2-1,-,TRBV12-5
CASSLLAASTDTQYF,TGTGCCAGCAGCTTACTAGCGGCGAGCACAGATACGCAGTATTTT,TRBD2,TRBJ2-3,-,TRBV11-3
CASSLTGVLSNEQFF,TGTGCCAGCAGCTTAACAGGGGTTCTGTCCAATGAGCAGTTCTTC,TRBD1,TRBJ2-1,once,TRBV7-8
CASSQVEGLGNQPQHF,TGTGCCAGCAGCCAGGTGGAGGGCCTAGGCAATCAGCCCCAGCATTTT,-,TRBJ1-5,-,TRBV7-2
CASSLGRGEGPAYF,TGTGCCAGCAGCTTAGGGCGAGGGGAGGGCCCTGCGTATTTT,TRBD2,TRBJ2-3,once,TRBV7-2
CASSLRERYFNSPLHF,TGTGCCAGCAGTTTAAGGGAGAGGTATTTTAATTCACCCCTCCACTTT,-,TRBJ1-6,-,TRBV28
CASSGQGAYEQYF,TGTGCCAGCAGCGGCCAGGGGGCGTACGAGCAGTACTTC,TRBD1,TRBJ2-7,-,TRBV2
CASSSAGNYGYTF,TGTGCCAGCAGTTCCGCAGGAAACTATGGCTACACCTTC,-,TRBJ1-2,-,TRBV6-5
CASSVEGQVTGYTF,TGTGCCAGCAGCGTAGAGGGACAGGTGACTGGCTACACCTTC,TRBD1,TRBJ1-2,-,TRBV9
CASSLSISASYEQYF,TGTGCCAGCAGCTTAAGTATTAGCGCCAGCTACGAGCAGTACTTC,-,TRBJ2-7,-,TRBV7-6
CASRETSSPTIAKNIQYF,TGCGCCAGCCGGGAAACGAGTAGTCCTACTATAGCCAAAAACATTCAGTACTTC,-,TRBJ2-4,-,TRBV5-1
CAWRTGRGEHEQYF,TGTGCCTGGAGGACGGGTAGGGGTGAACACGAGCAGTACTTC,-,TRBJ2-7,-,TRBV30
CASSPSGGGETQYF,TGTGCCAGCTCACCATCTGGGGGAGGGGAGACCCAGTACTTC,TRBD2,TRBJ2-5,-,TRBV18
CASRTAPTSYEQYF,TGTGCCAGCAGGACAGCTCCTACCTCCTACGAGCAGTACTTC,-,TRBJ2-7,-,TRBV7-2
CASRRVDTGELFF,TGTGCCAGCAGGAGGGTGGACACCGGGGAGCTGTTTTTT,-,TRBJ2-2,-,TRBV27
CASSSLRQGATGYTF,TGTGCCAGCAGTTCTCTCCGACAGGGGGCGACGGGCTACACCTTC,TRBD1,TRBJ1-2,-,TRBV2
CSALLRNTIYF,TGCAGTGCCCTACTCAGAAACACCATATATTTT,-,TRBJ1-3,few,TRBV20-1
CASSSPVRGIGANVLTF,TGTGCCAGCAGCTCGCCCGTCAGGGGAATTGGGGCCAACGTCCTGACTTTC,-,TRBJ2-6,-,TRBV7-8
CASSRQAWDTEAFF,TGTGCCAGCAGTAGACAGGCCTGGGACACTGAAGCTTTCTTT,-,TRBJ1-1,-,TRBV6-1
CASFSVNTEAFF,TGTGCCAGCTTTTCGGTGAACACTGAAGCTTTCTTT,-,TRBJ1-1,-,TRBV28
CASSSYRAHYGYTF,TGTGCCAGCAGCTCGTACAGGGCTCACTATGGCTACACCTTC,-,TRBJ1-2,-,TRBV7-2
CATRETGLYEQYF,TGTGCCACCAGGGAAACCGGCCTCTACGAGCAGTACTTC,-,TRBJ2-7,-,TRBV19
CASSSRWGDGYTF,TGTGCCAGCAGTTCCCGTTGGGGGGATGGCTACACCTTC,-,TRBJ1-2,-,TRBV11-3
CASSLVGGQGNYGYTF,TGTGCCAGCAGCTTAGTCGGGGGACAGGGTAACTATGGCTACACCTTC,TRBD1,TRBJ1-2,-,TRBV11-3
CASSALDRGGQPQHF,TGTGCCAGTAGTGCATTAGACAGGGGTGGACAGCCCCAGCATTTT,TRBD1,TRBJ1-5,-,TRBV19
CASGLVLGPRGETQYF,TGTGCTAGTGGTTTGGTACTAGGGCCCCGGGGGGAGACCCAGTACTTC,-,TRBJ2-5,-,TRBV12-5
CASSLVEFYEQYF,TGTGCCAGCAGCTTAGTAGAGTTCTACGAGCAGTACTTC,-,TRBJ2-7,-,TRBV7-9
CASIHPSSGNTIYF,TGTGCCAGTATACACCCCAGCTCTGGAAACACCATATATTTT,-,TRBJ1-3,-,TRBV19